These 29 T cell receptor beta chains came from one sample sequenced in a study of blood T cell repertoires in COVID-19. The repertoire was sequenced with immunoSEQ multiplex PCR; TCRdb's copy has only in-frame clones and lacks some. This table holds approximately 310,000 clones, around 86% found once. Material for sequencing was PBMCs or T cells enriched from blood (not recorded which). These receptors all come from a man in his 60s who had recovered from COVID-19.

The chain recombines TRBV7-9 with TRBJ2-7; the D gene is possibly TRBD1 (5 bases). The germline V and J ends were trimmed by 1 base and 10 bases, with 8 bases remaining between them. The CDR3 is 11 residues long. Germline lookup yields CDR1 SEHNR and CDR2 FQNEAQ (reference sequence). The CDR3 nucleotides are TGTGCCAGCAGCTTAGAGGGGCACCAGTACTTC. Translated: CASSLEGHQYF.

The V call is TRBV7-2, the J call TRBJ2-1, with TRBD2 matching over 11 bases. V lost 3 bases, J lost 10 bases, and 8 bases stayed unmatched. The germline CDR1 and CDR2 sequences are SGHTA and FQGNSA. The CDR3 loop spans 15 amino acids. The CDR3, as DNA: TGTGCCAGCAGCTTCGTGGGACTAGCGGCTGAGGAGCAGTTCTTC. Translating it yields CASSFVGLAAEEQFF.

The chain uses TRBV7-9 and TRBJ1-2, with a weak D call TRBD1 (6 bases). The CDR3 sequence is 17 residues long. Trimming stripped 3 bases from V and 2 bases from J, with 19 bases between. Germline V gene sequence: CDR1 SEHNR, CDR2 FQNEAQ (reference sequence). CDR3 loop: CASSFPDSYTKNYGYTF. In DNA, the CDR3 is TGTGCCAGCAGCTTCCCGGACAGTTACACTAAAAACTATGGCTACACCTTC.

This sequence joins TRBV7-6 and TRBJ1-5; D is unclear. Trimming stripped 0 bases from V and 2 bases from J, with 11 bases between. Germline CDR1 SGHVS, CDR2 FNYEAQ. The CDR3 runs to 16 residues. CDR3 DNA: TGTGCCAGCAGCTTAGCGGCGGGTCTTGGCAATCAGCCCCAGCATTTT. Its translation: CASSLAAGLGNQPQHF.

The V gene is TRBV9, the J gene TRBJ2-1, with TRBD1 identical over 8 bases. Germline V CDR1 and CDR2: SGDLS, YYNGEE. The CDR3 totals 13 residues. V was clipped by 4 bases and J by 8 bases; unmatched bases: 5. CDR3 residues: CASSPTGVHEQFF. The CDR3 region has the DNA TGTGCCAGCAGCCCGACAGGGGTGCATGAGCAGTTCTTC.

The chain links TRBV5-5 to TRBJ2-7; the D gene is possibly TRBD1 (6 bases). V gave up 0 bases and J gave up 0 bases, with 13 bases separating them. The CDR3 spans 16 residues. The germline V gene has CDR1 SGHKS and CDR2 YYEKEE (reference sequence). The CDR3 loop reads CASSLGAQGNSYEQYF. As DNA, the CDR3 is TGTGCCAGCAGCTTGGGGGCACAGGGTAACTCCTACGAGCAGTACTTC.

A single count supports this clone. The J gene is TRBJ2-3, the V gene TRBV5-4, with a possible D match to TRBD2 (7 bases). The germline gives CDR1 SGHNT, CDR2 YYREEE (reference sequence). Trimming pared 4 bases from V and 0 bases from J, leaving 15 bases between. The length of the CDR3 is 16 residues. CDR3 loop: CASSDRRGTSTDTQYF. In nucleotides, the CDR3 is TGTGCCAGCAGCGACCGGCGGGGGACAAGCACAGATACGCAGTATTTT.

This clone has just a few counts. This chain joins TRBV28 and TRBJ2-7; 10 bases map to TRBD1. V trimming: 7 bases; J trimming: 3 bases; junction bases outside the gene matches: 6. CDR1 and CDR2 from the germline V gene are MDHEN and SYDVKM. The length of the CDR3 is 14 residues. CDR3 in amino acids: CASTLTGGFYEQYF. In DNA, the CDR3 is TGTGCCAGCACTCTGACAGGGGGCTTCTACGAGCAGTACTTC. The full variable domain, completed using reference TRBV28 and TRBJ2-7, is DVKVTQSSRYLVKRTGEKVFLECVQDMDHENMFWYRQDPGLGLRLIYFSYDVKMKEKGDIPEGYSVSREKKERFSLILESASTNQTSMYLCASTLTGGFYEQYFGPGTRLTVT.

The chain employs TRBV20-1 and TRBJ2-3; TRBD1 might be the D (6 bases). The CDR3 runs to 15 residues. Germline loops: CDR1 DFQATT, CDR2 SNEGSKA (reference sequence). The V end was cut by 3 bases, the J end by 5 bases, with 18 bases between. CDR3 region: CSASAGALGQDTQYF. CDR3 in DNA: TGCAGTGCTAGTGCAGGGGCACTAGGGCAAGATACGCAGTATTTT.

The chain couples TRBV6-5 to TRBJ1-2, with 7 bases fitting TRBD1. The CDR3 loop spans 13 amino acids. CDR1 is MNHEY, CDR2 SVGAGI, per germline. The V and J ends lost 5 bases and 4 bases, in that order; junction bases with no gene match: 4. CDR3 DNA sequence: TGTGCCAGCAGTCCGGACAGGAGCTATGGCTACACCTTC. Amino acids: CASSPDRSYGYTF.

The genes are TRBV11-3 and TRBJ1-1, with TRBD1 as a possible D gene (6 bases). Germline V CDR1 and CDR2: SGHNT, YENEEA. V shed 5 bases and J shed 3 bases, with 13 bases lying between them. The CDR3 spans 14 residues. In DNA form, the CDR3 reads TGTGCCAGCAGCCCGGGGGGGCGCCACACTGAAGCTTTCTTT. Encoded protein: CASSPGGRHTEAFF.

The chain joins TRBV24-1 to TRBJ1-2; 7 nucleotides match TRBD1. This CDR3 has 16 residues. After removal of 3 bases from V and 4 bases from J, the junction contained 10 bases not matched to a gene. In germline, CDR1 is KGHDR, CDR2 SFDVKD. The CDR3 sequence is CATSDPHRGEGYGYTF. The CDR3 DNA reads TGTGCCACCAGTGATCCCCACAGGGGAGAGGGCTATGGCTACACCTTC.

J is TRBJ2-1 and V is TRBV2; D may be TRBD2 (6 bases). Deletions cut 4 bases from V and 9 bases from J, with 16 bases between. The CDR3 has 14 residues. Per germline, CDR1 SNHLY and CDR2 FYNNEI. This CDR3 reads CASSVSGVNTEQFF. Written as DNA, the CDR3 is TGTGCCAGCAGTGTTTCGGGAGTAAATACTGAGCAGTTCTTC.

This rearrangement joins TRBV5-1 to TRBJ2-5; D is perhaps TRBD2 (6 bases). CDR1 SGHRS and CDR2 YFSETQ come from the germline V gene. There are 17 residues in the CDR3. V dropped 0 bases and J dropped 5 bases, with 20 bases sitting between them. In DNA form, the CDR3 reads TGCGCCAGCAGCTTGGGATGGGGCGGCCCGGGGGAGGAGACCCAGTACTTC. Translation: CASSLGWGGPGEETQYF.

The chain combines TRBV7-2 with TRBJ2-7; 12 positions match TRBD2. CDR3 length: 15 amino acids. With V trimmed by 5 bases and J by 0 bases, 2 bases remained unmatched. Per the germline V gene, CDR1 is SGHTA and CDR2 is FQGNSA. The DNA of the CDR3 is TGTGCCAGCAGCCCGACTAGCGGGAGCTCCTACGAGCAGTACTTC. Its translation: CASSPTSGSSYEQYF.

The chain carries TRBV6-5 and TRBJ2-3; possibly TRBD1 for D (5 bases). The V gene lost 6 bases and the J gene lost 2 bases, with 12 bases spanning the gap. The CDR3 runs 14 residues. The germline V gene has CDR1 MNHEY and CDR2 SVGAGI. The CDR3 sequence: CASRKTGLTDTQYF. DNA for the CDR3: TGTGCCAGCAGGAAAACAGGTCTCACAGATACGCAGTATTTT.

The chain joins TRBV7-2 to TRBJ2-7; D is possibly TRBD2 (5 bases). The germline V gene encodes CDR1 SGHTA and CDR2 FQGNSA. This CDR3 region has 13 residues. V shed 5 bases and J shed 5 bases, with 13 bases lying between them. In DNA form, the CDR3 reads TGTGCCAGCAGCGCCGGGATAGCCAACGAGCAGTACTTC. This encodes CASSAGIANEQYF.

This sequence joins TRBV6-5 and TRBJ2-5; TRBD1 matches at 8 bases. This CDR3 is built from 13 residues. The junction had 2 bases not matched to a gene; V was cut back by 6 bases and J by 2 bases. CDR1 MNHEY and CDR2 SVGAGI come from the germline V gene. The CDR3 is CASRDRVQETQYF. The CDR3 DNA reads as TGTGCCAGCAGGGACAGGGTTCAAGAGACCCAGTACTTC.

This rearrangement joins TRBV2 to TRBJ2-7, with 9 bases that match TRBD2. The CDR3 is 15 residues long. From germline, CDR1 is SNHLY and CDR2 FYNNEI. V shed 2 bases and J 2 bases; nucleotides not matched to a gene: 4. In nucleotides, the CDR3 is TGTGCCAGCAGTGAATCCAGCGGGAGGACCTACGAGCAGTACTTC. Translating it yields CASSESSGRTYEQYF.

The gene calls are TRBV7-9 and TRBJ2-5; D not certain. The V gene's germline CDR1 is SEHNR and CDR2 FQNEAQ (reference sequence). V lost 1 base, J lost 5 bases, and 14 bases lay in between. This CDR3 spans 15 amino acids. CDR3 in amino acids: CASSLVGQPRETQYF. CDR3 coding DNA: TGTGCCAGCAGCTTAGTGGGCCAGCCCCGCGAGACCCAGTACTTC.

This rearrangement joins TRBV30 to TRBJ2-3; 14 nucleotides agree with TRBD2. This CDR3 is 18 amino acids long. J gave up 3 bases and V 0 bases, and 8 bases lay outside the gene matches. From germline, CDR1 is GTSNPN and CDR2 SVGIG (reference sequence). CDR3 coding DNA: TGTGCCTGGAGTGTATTCCCCCGGACTAGCGGGAGGACAGATACGCAGTATTTT. Encoded protein: CAWSVFPRTSGRTDTQYF.

The chain joins TRBV7-9 to TRBJ1-1, with 9 bases fitting TRBD1. Germline lookup yields CDR1 SEHNR and CDR2 FQNEAQ (reference sequence). J lost 4 bases, V lost 5 bases, and 5 bases had no gene match. The CDR3 is made up of 14 amino acids. CDR3 amino acids: CASSPQGAGTEAFF. In nucleotides, the CDR3 is TGTGCCAGCAGCCCACAGGGGGCTGGCACTGAAGCTTTCTTT.

The gene calls are TRBV19 and TRBJ2-1, with 7 bases lining up with TRBD2. The CDR3 spans 14 residues. V lost 8 bases to trimming and J lost 4 bases; unmatched junction nucleotides: 8. CDR1 and CDR2 (germline): LNHDA, SQIVND (reference sequence). The chain's CDR3 is CASSREGEYNEQFF. Here the CDR3 DNA reads TGTGCCAGTTCCAGGGAGGGCGAATACAATGAGCAGTTCTTC.

The gene calls are TRBV19 and TRBJ2-2; 10 bases are a match to TRBD1. Losses at the gene ends were 6 bases for V and 5 bases for J; bases not matched to a gene: 9. Germline V gives CDR1 LNHDA, CDR2 SQIVND (reference sequence). The CDR3 contains 16 residues. Written as DNA, the CDR3 is TGTGCCAGTAGCCGTCCTGGGACAGGGGTAACCGGGGAGCTGTTTTTT. The encoded protein is CASSRPGTGVTGELFF.

The CDR3 sequence: CASSEQGQATDTQYF. DNA for the CDR3: TGTGCCAGCAGTGAACAGGGACAGGCTACAGATACGCAGTATTTT. The gene calls are TRBV25-1 and TRBJ2-3, with 8 positions matching TRBD1. Germline CDR1 is MGHDK and CDR2 is SYGVNS. J gave up 3 bases and V 2 bases, and 4 bases lay outside the gene matches. The CDR3 has 15 amino acids.

The chain uses TRBV28 and TRBJ1-1, with D possibly matching TRBD1 (6 bases). Germline loops: CDR1 MDHEN, CDR2 SYDVKM. V was cut by 6 bases and J by 0 bases, with 17 bases left in between. The CDR3 is made up of 16 amino acids. CDR3 loop: CASRNGQPTMNTEAFF. DNA of the CDR3: TGTGCCAGCAGGAACGGACAGCCTACCATGAACACTGAAGCTTTCTTT.

CDR3 loop: CASSGVETGFTEAFF. CDR3 DNA: TGTGCCAGCAGTGGGGTCGAGACAGGGTTCACTGAAGCTTTCTTT. V and J are TRBV2 and TRBJ1-1; 7 bases map to TRBD1. Germline trimming cut 4 bases from V and 4 bases from J; bases unmatched to any gene: 9. This CDR3 is built from 15 residues. The V gene's germline CDR1 is SNHLY and CDR2 FYNNEI.

J is TRBJ1-1 and V is TRBV7-8; unclear D gene. Per germline, CDR1 SGHVS and CDR2 FQNEAQ. There are 14 residues in the CDR3. V was trimmed by 2 bases and J by 0 bases, leaving 7 bases between them. CDR3 DNA: TGTGCCAGCAGCTTAAACAGTTTGAACACTGAAGCTTTCTTT. Protein product: CASSLNSLNTEAFF.

The J gene is TRBJ1-6, the V gene TRBV3-1 (or the pseudogene TRBV3-2), with TRBD1 matching 10 bases. This CDR3 has 16 residues. With 4 bases clipped from V and 5 bases from J, the junction kept 5 bases outside the gene matches. Germline V lookup: CDR1 LGHDT, CDR2 YNNKEL (reference sequence). CDR3 protein: CASSRDRGHDNSPLHF. In DNA, the CDR3 is TGTGCCAGCAGCCGCGACAGGGGGCACGATAATTCACCCCTCCACTTT.